This TCR beta chain emerged from a study of blood T cell repertoires in COVID-19. The method was immunoSEQ multiplex PCR; TCRdb's version includes in-frame clones alone and lacks a portion of them. The table lists about 180,000 clones, 84% of them singletons. The CDR3 contains 16 residues. Trimming cost V 2 bases and J 6 bases; bases outside gene matches: 6. From germline, CDR1 is LGHDT and CDR2 YNNKEL (reference sequence). The V call is TRBV3-1 (or the pseudogene TRBV3-2), the J call TRBJ2-1; 11 nucleotides agree with TRBD2. The sequenced material came from PBMCs or T cells enriched from blood (not recorded which). The receptor comes from a man aged 45-65 years who had recovered from COVID-19. CDR3 amino acids: CASSQPSGGMGNEQFF. Here the CDR3 DNA reads TGTGCCAGCAGCCAACCTAGCGGGGGGATGGGCAATGAGCAGTTCTTC.